This is a list of T cell receptor beta chains from one sample in a study of OX40 agonist ivuxolimab in advanced cancers. TCRdb keeps only in-frame clones here, not all; method: immunoSEQ multiplex PCR. Of 90,000 or so clones listed, 92% were seen once; the top ten hold 1% to 1.3%. The sequencing here drew on CD4+ or CD8+ T cells sorted from blood, taken in a trial of the OX40 agonist ivuxolimab. The receptors derive from an adult with an advanced solid tumor such as melanoma, head and neck, liver or kidney cancer. Both conserved end residues are part of each CDR3. Fields, in order: CDR3 protein, CDR3 DNA, J gene, V gene, CDR3 length, D gene, clone size. The D gene is left open where the match is weak. Not all rows give a size; the values are once, few, many and, for expanded clones, a class.

CDR3: CASSSFGQGDYGYTF
DNA: TGTGCCAGCAGTTCCTTCGGACAGGGAGACTATGGCTACACCTTC
J: TRBJ1-2
V: TRBV27
length: 15
D: TRBD1
size: once

CDR3: CASSEQGREQYF
DNA: TGCGCCAGCAGTGAACAGGGAAGGGAGCAGTACTTC
J: TRBJ2-7
V: TRBV10-2
length: 12
D: NA
size: NA

CDR3: CATRGVGQPQHF
DNA: TGTGCCACCAGGGGGGTGGGTCAGCCCCAGCATTTT
J: TRBJ1-5
V: TRBV27
length: 12
D: TRBD1
size: NA

CDR3: CASSHTETQYF
DNA: TGTGCCAGCAGCCATACGGAGACCCAGTACTTC
J: TRBJ2-5
V: TRBV14
length: 11
D: NA
size: NA

CDR3: CASSYQDSGNTIYF
DNA: TGTGCCAGCTCGTACCAGGACAGTGGAAACACCATATATTTT
J: TRBJ1-3
V: TRBV18
length: 14
D: NA
size: NA

CDR3: CRVANTEAFF
DNA: TGCCGCGTGGCGAACACTGAAGCTTTCTTT
J: TRBJ1-1
V: TRBV20-1
length: 10
D: NA
size: once

CDR3: CASSLAGGTTNEKLFF
DNA: TGTGCCAGCAGCTTAGCGGGGGGGACAACTAATGAAAAACTGTTTTTT
J: TRBJ1-4
V: TRBV7-9
length: 16
D: NA
size: NA

CDR3: CASSVEGVQYF
DNA: TGTGCCAGCAGTGTGGAAGGCGTGCAGTACTTC
J: TRBJ2-7
V: TRBV2
length: 11
D: NA
size: few

CDR3: CASSLVSSGITGELFF
DNA: TGTGCCAGCAGCTTAGTGTCTTCCGGGATCACCGGGGAGCTGTTTTTT
J: TRBJ2-2
V: TRBV11-2
length: 16
D: NA
size: NA

CDR3: CASSRTDYEQYF
DNA: TGTGCCAGCAGCCGGACCGACTACGAGCAGTACTTC
J: TRBJ2-7
V: TRBV7-2
length: 12
D: NA
size: NA

CDR3: CASSLARDSFSGANVLTF
DNA: TGCGCCAGCAGCTTGGCCCGGGACTCCTTCTCTGGGGCCAACGTCCTGACTTTC
J: TRBJ2-6
V: TRBV5-1
length: 18
D: NA
size: once

CDR3: CASSTSEGNTEAFF
DNA: TGTGCCAGTAGTACTTCCGAGGGGAACACTGAAGCTTTCTTT
J: TRBJ1-1
V: TRBV19
length: 14
D: NA
size: NA

CDR3: CASSLNPGGDRDGYTF
DNA: TGTGCCAGCAGCTTAAACCCGGGCGGGGATAGAGATGGCTACACCTTC
J: TRBJ1-2
V: TRBV7-9
length: 16
D: NA
size: NA

CDR3: CAWSVGGFNQPQHF
DNA: TGTGCCTGGAGTGTAGGGGGCTTTAATCAGCCCCAGCATTTT
J: TRBJ1-5
V: TRBV30
length: 14
D: TRBD1
size: NA

CDR3: CASSLAWGQGLAKNIQYF
DNA: TGTGCCAGCAGCTTAGCGTGGGGACAGGGACTAGCCAAAAACATTCAGTACTTC
J: TRBJ2-4
V: TRBV7-2
length: 18
D: TRBD1
size: NA

CDR3: CASSVAPGGQTQYF
DNA: TGTGCCAGCAGCGTAGCTCCGGGAGGGCAGACCCAGTACTTC
J: TRBJ2-5
V: TRBV9
length: 14
D: TRBD2
size: NA

CDR3: CASSYDRSSYNEQFF
DNA: TGTGCCAGCAGCTACGACAGGAGCTCCTACAATGAGCAGTTCTTC
J: TRBJ2-1
V: TRBV6-5
length: 15
D: NA
size: NA

CDR3: CAITPASGRDSYNEQFF
DNA: TGTGCCATCACCCCGGCTAGCGGGAGGGATAGCTACAATGAGCAGTTCTTC
J: TRBJ2-1
V: TRBV10-3
length: 17
D: TRBD2
size: NA

CDR3: CSARVMGGGTF
DNA: TGCAGTGCTAGAGTAATGGGGGGGGGCACCTTC
J: TRBJ1-2
V: TRBV20-1
length: 11
D: NA
size: NA

CDR3: CASSESGRSYEQYF
DNA: TGCGCCAGCAGTGAGTCAGGGCGGTCCTACGAGCAGTACTTC
J: TRBJ2-7
V: TRBV10-2
length: 14
D: NA
size: NA

CDR3: CASRDRSSTDTQYF
DNA: TGTGCCAGCAGGGACAGGAGTAGCACAGATACGCAGTATTTT
J: TRBJ2-3
V: TRBV2
length: 14
D: TRBD1
size: NA

CDR3: CASSTSGTGLEDSPWELFF
DNA: TGTGCCAGCAGCACATCTGGTACAGGGTTGGAAGACTCACCTTGGGAGCTGTTTTTT
J: TRBJ2-2
V: TRBV9
length: 19
D: NA
size: NA

CDR3: CASSAGGTSRSETQYF
DNA: TGTGCCAGTAGCGCCGGCGGGACTAGCCGGTCGGAGACCCAGTACTTC
J: TRBJ2-5
V: TRBV19
length: 16
D: TRBD2
size: NA

CDR3: CASSLAGGQEEKLFF
DNA: TGTGCCAGCAGCTTAGCGGGGGGGCAAGAGGAAAAACTGTTTTTT
J: TRBJ1-4
V: TRBV11-2
length: 15
D: NA
size: NA